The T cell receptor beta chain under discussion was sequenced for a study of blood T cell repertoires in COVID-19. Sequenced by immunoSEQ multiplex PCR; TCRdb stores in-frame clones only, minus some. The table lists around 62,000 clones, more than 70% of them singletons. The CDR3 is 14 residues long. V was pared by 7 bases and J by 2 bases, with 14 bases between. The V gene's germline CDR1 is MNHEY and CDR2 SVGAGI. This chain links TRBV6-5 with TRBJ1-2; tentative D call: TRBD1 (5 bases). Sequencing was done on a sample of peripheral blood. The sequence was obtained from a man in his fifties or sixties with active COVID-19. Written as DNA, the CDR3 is TGTGCCAGCACCGCATACCCAGGGAACTATGGCTACACCTTC. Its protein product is CASTAYPGNYGYTF.